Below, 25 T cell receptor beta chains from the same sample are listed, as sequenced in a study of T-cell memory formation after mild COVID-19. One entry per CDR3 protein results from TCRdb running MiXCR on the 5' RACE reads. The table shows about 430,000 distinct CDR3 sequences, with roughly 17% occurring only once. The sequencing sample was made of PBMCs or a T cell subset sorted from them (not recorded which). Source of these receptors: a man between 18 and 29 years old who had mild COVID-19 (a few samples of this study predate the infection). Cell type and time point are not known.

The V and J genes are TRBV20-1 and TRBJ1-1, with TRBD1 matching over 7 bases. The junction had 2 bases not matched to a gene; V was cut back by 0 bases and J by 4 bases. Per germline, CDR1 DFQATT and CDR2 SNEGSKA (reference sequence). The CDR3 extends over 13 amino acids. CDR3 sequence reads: CSAREGDSTEAFF. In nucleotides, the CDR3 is TGCAGTGCTAGAGAAGGGGACAGCACTGAAGCTTTCTTT.

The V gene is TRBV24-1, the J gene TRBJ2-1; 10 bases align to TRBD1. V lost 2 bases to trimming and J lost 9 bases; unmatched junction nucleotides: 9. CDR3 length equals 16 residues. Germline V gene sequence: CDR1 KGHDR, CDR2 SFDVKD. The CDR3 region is CATSDYLGQGSGEQFF. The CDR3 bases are TGTGCCACCAGTGATTACCTGGGACAGGGGTCCGGTGAGCAGTTCTTC.

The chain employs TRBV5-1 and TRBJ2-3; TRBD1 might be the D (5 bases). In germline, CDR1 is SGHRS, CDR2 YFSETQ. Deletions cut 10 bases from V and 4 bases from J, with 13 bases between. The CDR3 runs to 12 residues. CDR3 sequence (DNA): TGCGCCCGGAGATGGGGCCCAGATACGCAGTATTTT. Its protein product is CARRWGPDTQYF.

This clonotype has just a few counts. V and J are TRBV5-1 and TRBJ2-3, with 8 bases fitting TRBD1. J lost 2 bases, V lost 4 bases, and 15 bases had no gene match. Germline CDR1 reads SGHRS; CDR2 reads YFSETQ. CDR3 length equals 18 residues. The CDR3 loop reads CASSSETFRGPHTDTQYF. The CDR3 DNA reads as TGCGCCAGCAGCAGTGAGACCTTCAGGGGGCCACACACAGATACGCAGTATTTT.

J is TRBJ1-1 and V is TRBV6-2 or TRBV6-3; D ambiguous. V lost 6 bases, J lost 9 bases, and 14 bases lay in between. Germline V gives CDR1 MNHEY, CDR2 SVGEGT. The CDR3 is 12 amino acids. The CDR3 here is CASRTEKTKAFF. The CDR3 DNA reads TGTGCCAGCAGGACCGAGAAGACGAAAGCTTTCTTT.

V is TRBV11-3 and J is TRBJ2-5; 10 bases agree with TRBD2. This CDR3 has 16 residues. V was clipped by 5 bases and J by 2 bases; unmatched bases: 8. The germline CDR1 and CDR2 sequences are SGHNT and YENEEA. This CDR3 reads CASSGGSGGFQETQYF. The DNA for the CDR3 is TGTGCCAGCAGCGGAGGTAGCGGGGGGTTTCAAGAGACCCAGTACTTC. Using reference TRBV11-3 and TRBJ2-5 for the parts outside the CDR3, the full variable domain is EAGVVQSPRYKIIEKKQPVAFWCNPISGHNTLYWYLQNLGQGPELLIRYENEEAVDDSQLPKDRFSAERLKGVDSTLKIQPAELGDSAVYLCASSGGSGGFQETQYFGPGTRLLVL.

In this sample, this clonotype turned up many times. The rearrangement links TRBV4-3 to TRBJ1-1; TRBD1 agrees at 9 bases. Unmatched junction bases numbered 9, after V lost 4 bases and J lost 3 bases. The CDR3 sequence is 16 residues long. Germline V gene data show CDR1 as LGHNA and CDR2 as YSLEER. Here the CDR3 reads CASSPTGGAWDTEAFF. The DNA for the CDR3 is TGCGCCAGCAGCCCCACAGGGGGCGCTTGGGACACTGAAGCTTTCTTT.

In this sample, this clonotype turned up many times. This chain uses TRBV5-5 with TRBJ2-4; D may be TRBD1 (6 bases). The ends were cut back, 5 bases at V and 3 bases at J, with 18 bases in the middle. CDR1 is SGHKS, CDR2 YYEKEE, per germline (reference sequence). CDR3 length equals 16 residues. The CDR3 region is CASSIEGDRGKNIQYF. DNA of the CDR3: TGTGCCAGCAGTATCGAGGGGGATAGAGGCAAAAACATTCAGTACTTC.

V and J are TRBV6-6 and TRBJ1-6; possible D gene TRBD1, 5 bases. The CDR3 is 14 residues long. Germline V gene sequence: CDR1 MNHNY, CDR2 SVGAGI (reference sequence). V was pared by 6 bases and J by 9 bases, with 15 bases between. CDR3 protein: CASSPGREGSPLHF. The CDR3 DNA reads TGTGCCAGCAGCCCAGGGAGGGAGGGTTCACCCCTCCACTTT.

As DNA, the CDR3 is TGTGCCAGCGGAACGGGCCCCTACGAGCAGTACGTC. It translates to CASGTGPYEQYV. This chain uses TRBV5-6 with TRBJ2-7, with no clear D. Germline values: CDR1 SGHDT, CDR2 YYEEEE. CDR3 size: 12 residues. V lost 7 bases and J 2 bases, leaving 10 bases between the germline ends.

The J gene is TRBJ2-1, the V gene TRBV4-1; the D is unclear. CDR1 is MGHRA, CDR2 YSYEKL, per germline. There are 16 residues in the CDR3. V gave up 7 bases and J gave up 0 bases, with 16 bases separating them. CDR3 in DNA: TGCGCCAGCAAGATGGAAGCCCCGAGCTCCTACAATGAGCAGTTCTTC. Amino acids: CASKMEAPSSYNEQFF.

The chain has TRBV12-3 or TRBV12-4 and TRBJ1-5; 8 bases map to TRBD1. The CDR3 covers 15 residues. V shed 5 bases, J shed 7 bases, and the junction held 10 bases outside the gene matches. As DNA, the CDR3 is TGTGCCAGCAGTGCCCAGGGGGCGCCGATCCAGCCCCAGCATTTT. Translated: CASSAQGAPIQPQHF.

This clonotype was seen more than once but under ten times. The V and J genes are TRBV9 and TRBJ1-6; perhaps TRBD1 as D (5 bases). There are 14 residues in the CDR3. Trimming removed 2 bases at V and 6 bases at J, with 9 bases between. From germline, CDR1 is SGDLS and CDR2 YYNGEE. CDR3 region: CASSVRAINSPLHF. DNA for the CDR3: TGTGCCAGCAGCGTCAGGGCTATTAATTCACCCCTCCACTTT.

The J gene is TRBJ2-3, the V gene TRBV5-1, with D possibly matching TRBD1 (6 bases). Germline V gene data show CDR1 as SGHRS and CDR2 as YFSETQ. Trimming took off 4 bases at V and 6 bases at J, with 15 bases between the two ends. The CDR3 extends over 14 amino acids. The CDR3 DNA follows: TGCGCCAGCAGCATGAACAGGGAAGAGGATACGCAGTATTTT. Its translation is CASSMNREEDTQYF. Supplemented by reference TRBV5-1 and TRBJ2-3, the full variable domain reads KAGVTQTPRYLIKTRGQQVTLSCSPISGHRSVSWYQQTPGQGLQFLFEYFSETQRNKGNFPGRFSGRQFSNSRSEMNVSTLELGDSALYLCASSMNREEDTQYFGPGTRLTVL.

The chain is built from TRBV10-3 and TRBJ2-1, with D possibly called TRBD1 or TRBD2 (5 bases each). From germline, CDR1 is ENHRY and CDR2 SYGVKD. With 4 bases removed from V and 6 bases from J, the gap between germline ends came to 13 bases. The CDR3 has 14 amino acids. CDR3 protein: CAISGTGAANEQFF. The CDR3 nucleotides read TGTGCCATCAGTGGAACCGGGGCCGCCAATGAGCAGTTCTTC.

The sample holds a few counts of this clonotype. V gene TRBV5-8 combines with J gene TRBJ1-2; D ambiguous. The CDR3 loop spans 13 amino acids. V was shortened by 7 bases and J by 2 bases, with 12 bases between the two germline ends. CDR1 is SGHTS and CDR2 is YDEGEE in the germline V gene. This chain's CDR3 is CASREMVNYGYTF. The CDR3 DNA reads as TGTGCCAGCCGGGAGATGGTGAACTATGGCTACACCTTC.

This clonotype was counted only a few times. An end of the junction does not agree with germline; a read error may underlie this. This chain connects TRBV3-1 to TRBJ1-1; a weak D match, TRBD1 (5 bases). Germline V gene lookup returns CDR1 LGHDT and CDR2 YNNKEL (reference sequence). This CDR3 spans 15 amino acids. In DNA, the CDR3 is TGTGCCAGCAGCCAAGATATTGGGGCGGCCGAGGGGTTCCACTTT. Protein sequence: CASSQDIGAAEGFHF.

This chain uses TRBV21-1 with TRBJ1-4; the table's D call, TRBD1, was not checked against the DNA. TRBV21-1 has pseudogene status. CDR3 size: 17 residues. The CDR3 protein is CASSKGDRDATNEKLFF. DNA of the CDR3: TGTGCCAGCAGCAAGGGAGACAGGGACGCAACTAATGAAAAACTGTTTTTT.

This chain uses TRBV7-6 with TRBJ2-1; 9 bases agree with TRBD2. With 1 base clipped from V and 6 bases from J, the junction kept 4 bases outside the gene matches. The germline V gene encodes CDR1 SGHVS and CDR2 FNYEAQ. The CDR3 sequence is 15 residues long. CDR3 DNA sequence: TGTGCCAGCAGCTTAGGAGCGGGGGGTTCCAATGAGCAGTTCTTC. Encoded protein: CASSLGAGGSNEQFF.

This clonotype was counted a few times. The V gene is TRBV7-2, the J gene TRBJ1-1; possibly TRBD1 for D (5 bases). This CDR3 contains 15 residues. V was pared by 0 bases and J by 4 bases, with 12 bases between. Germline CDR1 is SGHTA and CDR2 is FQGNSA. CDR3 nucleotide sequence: TGTGCCAGCAGCTTAGCGGCCCAGGGACGCACTGAAGCTTTCTTT. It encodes CASSLAAQGRTEAFF.

The CDR3 nucleotides are TGTGCCAGCAGCTTCACTCCCTCATCGGAGACCCAGTACTTC. Translated, it gives CASSFTPSSETQYF. The J gene is TRBJ2-5, the V gene TRBV7-7; no clear D gene. V lost 3 bases, J lost 5 bases, and 13 bases lay in between. This CDR3 has 14 amino acids. CDR1 is SSHAT and CDR2 is FNYEAQ in the germline V gene (reference sequence). The full variable domain, rest sourced from reference TRBV7-7 and TRBJ2-5, is GAGVSQSPRYKVTKRGQDVTLRCDPISSHATLYWYQQALGQGPEFLTYFNYEAQPDKSGLPSDRFSAERPEGSISTLTIQRTEQRDSAMYRCASSFTPSSETQYFGPGTRLLVL.

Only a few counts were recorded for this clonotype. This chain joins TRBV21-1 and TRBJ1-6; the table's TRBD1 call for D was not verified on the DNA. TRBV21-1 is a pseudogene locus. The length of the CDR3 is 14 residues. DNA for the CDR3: TGTGCCAGCAGCAACGGGACAGGGCATTCACCCCTCCACTTT. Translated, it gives CASSNGTGHSPLHF.

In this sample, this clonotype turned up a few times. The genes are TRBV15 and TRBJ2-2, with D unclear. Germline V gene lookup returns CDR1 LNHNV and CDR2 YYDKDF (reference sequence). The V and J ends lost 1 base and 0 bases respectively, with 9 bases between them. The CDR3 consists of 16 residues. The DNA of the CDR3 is TGTGCCACCAGCAGAGGGCTCGGTCCGAACACCGGGGAGCTGTTTTTT. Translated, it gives CATSRGLGPNTGELFF.

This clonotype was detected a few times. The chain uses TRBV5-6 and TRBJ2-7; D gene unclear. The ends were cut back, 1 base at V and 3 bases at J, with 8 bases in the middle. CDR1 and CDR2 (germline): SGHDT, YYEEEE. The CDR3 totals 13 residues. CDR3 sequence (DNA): TGTGCCAGCAGCTTGCGGCAGATCTACGAGCAGTACTTC. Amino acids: CASSLRQIYEQYF. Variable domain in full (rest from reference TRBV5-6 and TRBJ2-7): DAGVTQSPTHLIKTRGQQVTLRCSPKSGHDTVSWYQQALGQGPQFIFQYYEEEERQRGNFPDRFSGHQFPNYSSELNVNALLLGDSALYLCASSLRQIYEQYFGPGTRLTVT.

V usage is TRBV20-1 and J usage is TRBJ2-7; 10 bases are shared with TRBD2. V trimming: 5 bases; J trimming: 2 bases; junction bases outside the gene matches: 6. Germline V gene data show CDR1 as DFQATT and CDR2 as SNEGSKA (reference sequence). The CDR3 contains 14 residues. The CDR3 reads CSAYLLAGAYEQYF. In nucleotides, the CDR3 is TGCAGTGCTTACCTTCTAGCGGGGGCCTACGAGCAGTACTTC.